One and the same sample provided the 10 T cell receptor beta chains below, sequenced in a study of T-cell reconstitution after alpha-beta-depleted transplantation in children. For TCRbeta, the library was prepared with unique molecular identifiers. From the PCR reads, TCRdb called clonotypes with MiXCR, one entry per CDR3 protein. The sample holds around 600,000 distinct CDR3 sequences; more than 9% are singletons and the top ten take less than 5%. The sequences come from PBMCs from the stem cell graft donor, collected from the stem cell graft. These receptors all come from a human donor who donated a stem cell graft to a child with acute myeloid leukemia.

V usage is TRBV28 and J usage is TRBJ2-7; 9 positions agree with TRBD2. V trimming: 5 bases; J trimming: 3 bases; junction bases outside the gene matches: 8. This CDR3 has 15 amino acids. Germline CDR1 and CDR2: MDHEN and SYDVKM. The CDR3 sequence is CASSLRLAGNYEQYF. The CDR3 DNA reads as TGTGCCAGCAGTCTTCGGCTAGCGGGGAACTACGAGCAGTACTTC.

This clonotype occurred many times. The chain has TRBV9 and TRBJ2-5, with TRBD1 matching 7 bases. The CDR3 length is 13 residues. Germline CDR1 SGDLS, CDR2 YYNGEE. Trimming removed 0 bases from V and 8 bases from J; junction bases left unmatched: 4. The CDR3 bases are TGTGCCAGCAGCGTAGCACAGGGGAGTACCCAGTACTTC. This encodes CASSVAQGSTQYF.

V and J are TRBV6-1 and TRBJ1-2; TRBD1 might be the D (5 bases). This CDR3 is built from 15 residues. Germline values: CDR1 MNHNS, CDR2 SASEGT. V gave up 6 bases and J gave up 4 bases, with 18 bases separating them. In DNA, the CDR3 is TGTGCCAGCAGGGACGATCCGGGACCAAGCTATGGCTACACCTTC. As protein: CASRDDPGPSYGYTF.

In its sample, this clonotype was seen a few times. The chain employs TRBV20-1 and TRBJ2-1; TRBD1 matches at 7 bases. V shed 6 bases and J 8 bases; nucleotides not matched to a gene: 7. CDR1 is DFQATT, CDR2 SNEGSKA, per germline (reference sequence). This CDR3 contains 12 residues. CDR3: CSAADRVDEQFF. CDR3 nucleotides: TGCAGTGCCGCAGACAGGGTCGATGAGCAGTTCTTC.

The CDR3: CASRPNMSPREEYF. The CDR3 DNA reads TGTGCCAGCAGACCGAACATGTCGCCAAGAGAGGAGTACTTC. V usage is TRBV3-1 and J usage is TRBJ2-7; the D is unclear. This CDR3 is 14 amino acids long. Trimming shortened V by 6 bases and J by 11 bases, and 23 bases separated the two germline ends. Looked up from germline, CDR1 is LGHDT and CDR2 is YNNKEL (reference sequence).

The CDR3: CASRPSSGGRAGNEQFF. The CDR3 DNA reads TGTGCCAGCAGACCCTCAAGCGGCGGGAGGGCCGGCAATGAGCAGTTCTTC. The chain recombines TRBV7-2 with TRBJ2-1, with 9 bases identical to TRBD2. The length of the CDR3 is 17 residues. V was clipped by 6 bases and J by 6 bases; unmatched bases: 15. Germline V gene data show CDR1 as SGHTA and CDR2 as FQGNSA.

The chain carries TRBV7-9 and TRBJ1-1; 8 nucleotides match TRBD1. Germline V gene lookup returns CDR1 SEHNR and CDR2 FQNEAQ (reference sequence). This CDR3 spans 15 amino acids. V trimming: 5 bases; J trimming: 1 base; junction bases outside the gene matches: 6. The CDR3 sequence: CASSPRQGRNTEAFF. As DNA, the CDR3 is TGTGCCAGCAGCCCCAGACAGGGGAGGAACACTGAAGCTTTCTTT. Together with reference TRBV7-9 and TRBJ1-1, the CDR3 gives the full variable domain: DTGVSQNPRHKITKRGQNVTFRCDPISEHNRLYWYRQTLGQGPEFLTYFQNEAQLEKSRLLSDRFSAERPKGSFSTLEIQRTEQGDSAMYLCASSPRQGRNTEAFFGQGTRLTVV.

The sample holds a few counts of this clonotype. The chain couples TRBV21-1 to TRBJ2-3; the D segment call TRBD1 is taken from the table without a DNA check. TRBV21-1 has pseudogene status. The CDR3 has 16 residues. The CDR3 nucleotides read TGTGCCAGCAGCAAAGGAAAAGGGCCGGGAAGGGATACGCAGTATTTT. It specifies CASSKGKGPGRDTQYF.

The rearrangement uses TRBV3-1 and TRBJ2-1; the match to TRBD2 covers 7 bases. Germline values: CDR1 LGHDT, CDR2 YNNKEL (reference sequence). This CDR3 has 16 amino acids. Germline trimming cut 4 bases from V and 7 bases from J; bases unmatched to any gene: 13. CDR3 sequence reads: CASSRVGEGHENEQFF. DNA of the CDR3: TGTGCCAGCAGCCGGGTAGGGGAGGGCCATGAAAATGAGCAGTTCTTC.

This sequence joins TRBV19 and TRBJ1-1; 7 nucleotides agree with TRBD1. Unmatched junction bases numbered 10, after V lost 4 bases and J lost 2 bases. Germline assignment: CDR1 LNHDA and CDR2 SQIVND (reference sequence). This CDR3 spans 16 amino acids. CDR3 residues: CASSTGRGTDNTEAFF. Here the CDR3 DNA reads TGTGCCAGTAGTACGGGGCGCGGGACAGATAACACTGAAGCTTTCTTT.